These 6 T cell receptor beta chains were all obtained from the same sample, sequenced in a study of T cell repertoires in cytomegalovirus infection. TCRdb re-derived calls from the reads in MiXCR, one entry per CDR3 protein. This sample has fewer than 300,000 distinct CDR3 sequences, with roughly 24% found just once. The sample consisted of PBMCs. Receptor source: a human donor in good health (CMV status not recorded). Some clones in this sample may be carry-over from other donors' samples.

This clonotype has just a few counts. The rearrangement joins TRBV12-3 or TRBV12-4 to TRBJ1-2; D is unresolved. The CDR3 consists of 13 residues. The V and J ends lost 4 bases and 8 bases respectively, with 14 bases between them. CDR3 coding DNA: TGTGCCAGCAGTTCACGAGTCGGTGGGGGCTACACCTTC. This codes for CASSSRVGGGYTF.

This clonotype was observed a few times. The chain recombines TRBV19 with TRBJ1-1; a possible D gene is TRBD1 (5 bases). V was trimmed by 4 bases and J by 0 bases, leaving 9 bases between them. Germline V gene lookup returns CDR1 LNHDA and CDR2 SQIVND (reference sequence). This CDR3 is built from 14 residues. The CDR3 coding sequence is TGTGCCAGTAGTAATGCGGGGGTGAACACTGAAGCTTTCTTT. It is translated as CASSNAGVNTEAFF.

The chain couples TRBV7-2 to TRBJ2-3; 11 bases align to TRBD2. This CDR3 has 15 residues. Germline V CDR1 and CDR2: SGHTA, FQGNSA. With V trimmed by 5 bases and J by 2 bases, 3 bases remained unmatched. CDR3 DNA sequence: TGTGCCAGCAGCATTAGCGGGGGGGCCACAGATACGCAGTATTTT. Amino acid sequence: CASSISGGATDTQYF.

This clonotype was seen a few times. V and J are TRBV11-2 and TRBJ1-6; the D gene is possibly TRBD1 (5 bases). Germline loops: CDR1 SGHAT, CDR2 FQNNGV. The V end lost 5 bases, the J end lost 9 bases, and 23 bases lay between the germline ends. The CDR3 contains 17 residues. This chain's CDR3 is CASSEDAWGRLTSPLHF. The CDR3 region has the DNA TGTGCCAGCAGCGAAGATGCCTGGGGCAGACTAACTTCACCCCTCCACTTT.

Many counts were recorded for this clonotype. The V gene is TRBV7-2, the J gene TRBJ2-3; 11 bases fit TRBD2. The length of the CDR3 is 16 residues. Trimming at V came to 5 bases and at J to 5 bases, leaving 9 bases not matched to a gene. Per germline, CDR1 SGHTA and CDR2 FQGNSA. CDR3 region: CASSPRLAGLVDTQYF. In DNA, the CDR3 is TGTGCCAGCAGCCCTAGACTAGCGGGACTCGTAGATACGCAGTATTTT.

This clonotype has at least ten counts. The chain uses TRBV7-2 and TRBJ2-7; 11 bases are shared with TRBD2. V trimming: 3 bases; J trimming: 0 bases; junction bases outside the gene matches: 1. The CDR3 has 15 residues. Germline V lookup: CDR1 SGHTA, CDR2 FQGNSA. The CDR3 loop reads CASSFSGRASYEQYF. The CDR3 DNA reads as TGTGCCAGCAGCTTTAGCGGGAGGGCCTCCTACGAGCAGTACTTC.